This entry lists 9 T cell receptor beta chains sequenced from one sample in a study of T cell repertoires in cytomegalovirus infection. These TCRs' antigens remain unknown. TCRdb ran MiXCR on the reads and lists one entry per CDR3 protein. The sample lists under 500,000 distinct CDR3 sequences; under 55% were seen once. This specimen consisted of cultured PBMCs, obtained from culture after CMV antigen stimulation. These receptors originate from a human donor in good health (CMV status not recorded). Some clones in this sample may be carry-over from other donors' samples.

This clonotype was seen once. J is TRBJ2-7 and V is TRBV28, with D perhaps TRBD2 (7 bases). CDR1 and CDR2 from the germline V gene are MDHEN and SYDVKM. CDR3 length equals 14 residues. Deletions cut 6 bases from V and 7 bases from J, with 19 bases between. The CDR3 bases are TGTGCCAGCAGGCTAACCGGGGGGCCGGGTGAGCAGTACTTC. Residues: CASRLTGGPGEQYF.

The chain joins TRBV6-2 or TRBV6-3 to TRBJ2-1; 8 nucleotides align to TRBD1. From germline, CDR1 is MNHEY and CDR2 SVGEGT. The J segment lost 4 bases and the V segment lost 2 bases, leaving 1 base of the junction unmatched. The CDR3 runs to 14 residues. The CDR3 region has the DNA TGTGCCAGCAGTTACGGGACAGGTTACAATGAGCAGTTCTTC. It encodes CASSYGTGYNEQFF.

The V call is TRBV7-2, the J call TRBJ2-1; D not resolved. The CDR3 totals 15 residues. V lost 4 bases and J 14 bases, leaving 24 bases between the germline ends. CDR1 is SGHTA and CDR2 is FQGNSA in the germline V gene. The CDR3: CASSSPQWYGPPEFF. Written as DNA, the CDR3 is TGTGCCAGCAGCTCCCCACAGTGGTATGGCCCACCAGAGTTCTTC.

The chain employs TRBV20-1 and TRBJ2-1; either TRBD1 or TRBD2 may fit D (7 bases each). The germline V and J ends were trimmed by 6 bases and 1 base, with 13 bases remaining between them. The germline gives CDR1 DFQATT, CDR2 SNEGSKA (reference sequence). CDR3 size: 14 residues. The CDR3 region is CSAHRGGSYNEQFF. The CDR3 nucleotides read TGCAGTGCACACAGGGGAGGGTCCTACAATGAGCAGTTCTTC.

This chain uses TRBV11-2 with TRBJ2-5; 7 bases align to TRBD2. CDR3 length equals 17 residues. Germline CDR1 reads SGHAT; CDR2 reads FQNNGV. The J segment lost 7 bases and the V segment lost 6 bases, leaving 20 bases of the junction unmatched. CDR3 sequence reads: CASSTIPQKRGIGTQYF. The DNA of the CDR3 is TGTGCCAGCAGTACTATCCCTCAGAAGCGGGGAATAGGGACCCAGTACTTC.

This clonotype has just a few counts. This chain links TRBV6-1 with TRBJ2-7; 11 nucleotides match TRBD2. The CDR3 spans 13 residues. Germline assignment: CDR1 MNHNS and CDR2 SASEGT. Trimming took 10 bases from V and 7 from J; bases not matched to a gene: 9. CDR3 sequence: CATVLGTSGEQYF. The DNA of the CDR3 is TGTGCCACAGTGCTCGGGACTAGCGGTGAGCAGTACTTC.

This clonotype was detected ten times or more. The rearrangement links TRBV7-8 to TRBJ2-7; 8 nucleotides line up with TRBD1. Per the germline V gene, CDR1 is SGHVS and CDR2 is FQNEAQ. Trimming took 5 bases from V and 2 from J; bases not matched to a gene: 5. The length of the CDR3 is 14 residues. CDR3 in DNA: TGTGCCAGCAGCCGCCGACAGGGGCCCTACGAGCAGTACTTC. This gives the protein CASSRRQGPYEQYF.

The chain recombines TRBV6-1 with TRBJ2-7; TRBD2 aligns across 12 bases. The CDR3 totals 15 residues. Germline values: CDR1 MNHNS, CDR2 SASEGT. Losses at the gene ends were 1 base for V and 10 bases for J; bases not matched to a gene: 8. The CDR3 DNA follows: TGTGCCAGCAGTGAAGACCCGGCTAGCGGGAGGGCCCAGTACTTC. Its translation: CASSEDPASGRAQYF.

The chain uses TRBV6-1 and TRBJ2-5, with 11 positions matching TRBD1. Trimming took 6 bases from V and 5 from J; bases not matched to a gene: 5. This CDR3 has 14 amino acids. Germline loops: CDR1 MNHNS, CDR2 SASEGT. CDR3 amino acids: CASRRTGGHETQYF. In DNA, the CDR3 is TGTGCCAGCAGACGGACAGGGGGCCATGAGACCCAGTACTTC.